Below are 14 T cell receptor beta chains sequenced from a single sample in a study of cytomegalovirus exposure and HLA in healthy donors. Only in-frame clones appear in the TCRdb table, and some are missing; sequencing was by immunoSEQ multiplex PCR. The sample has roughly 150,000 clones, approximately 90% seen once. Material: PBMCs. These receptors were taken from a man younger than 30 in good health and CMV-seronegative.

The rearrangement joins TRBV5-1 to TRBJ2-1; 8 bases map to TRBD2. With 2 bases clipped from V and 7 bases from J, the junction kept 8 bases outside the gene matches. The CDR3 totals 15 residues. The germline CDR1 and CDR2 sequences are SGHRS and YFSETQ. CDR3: CASSLSGGVENEQFF. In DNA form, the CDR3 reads TGCGCCAGCAGCTTAAGCGGGGGTGTCGAGAATGAGCAGTTCTTC.

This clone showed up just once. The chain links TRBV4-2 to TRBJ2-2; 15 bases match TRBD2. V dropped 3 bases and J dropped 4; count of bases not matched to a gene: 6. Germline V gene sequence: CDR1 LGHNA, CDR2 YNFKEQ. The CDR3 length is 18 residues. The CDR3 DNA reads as TGTGCCAGCAGCCAGGGGACTAGCGGGAGGTCGTTCACCGGGGAGCTGTTTTTT. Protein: CASSQGTSGRSFTGELFF.

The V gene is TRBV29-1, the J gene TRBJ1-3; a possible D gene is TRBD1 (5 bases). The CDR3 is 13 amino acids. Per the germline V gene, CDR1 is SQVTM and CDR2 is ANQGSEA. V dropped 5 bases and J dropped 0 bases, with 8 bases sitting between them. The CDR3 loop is CSVRGNSGNTIYF. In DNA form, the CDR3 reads TGCAGCGTTAGGGGAAACTCTGGAAACACCATATATTTT.

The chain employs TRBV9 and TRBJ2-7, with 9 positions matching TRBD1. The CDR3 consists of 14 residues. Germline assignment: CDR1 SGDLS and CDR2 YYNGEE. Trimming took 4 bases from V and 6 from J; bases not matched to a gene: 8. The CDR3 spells CASSLTQGASEQYF. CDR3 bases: TGTGCCAGCAGCCTAACACAGGGGGCGAGCGAGCAGTACTTC.

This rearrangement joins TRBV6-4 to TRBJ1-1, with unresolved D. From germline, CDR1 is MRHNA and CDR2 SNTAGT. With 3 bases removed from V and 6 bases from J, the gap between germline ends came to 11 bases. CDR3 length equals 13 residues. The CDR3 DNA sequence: TGTGCCAGCAGTGATTCTGGTTCGGCTGAAGCTTTCTTT. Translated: CASSDSGSAEAFF.

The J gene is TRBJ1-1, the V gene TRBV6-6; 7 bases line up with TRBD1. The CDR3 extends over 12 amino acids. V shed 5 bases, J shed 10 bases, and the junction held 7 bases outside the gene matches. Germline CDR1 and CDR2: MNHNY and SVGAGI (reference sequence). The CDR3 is CASSQTGIRAFF. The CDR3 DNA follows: TGTGCCAGCAGTCAGACAGGGATTAGAGCTTTCTTT.

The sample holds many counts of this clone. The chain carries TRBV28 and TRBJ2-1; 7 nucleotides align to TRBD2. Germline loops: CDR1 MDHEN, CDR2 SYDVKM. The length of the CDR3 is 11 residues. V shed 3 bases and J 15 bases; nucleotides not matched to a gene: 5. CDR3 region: CASSFGREGFF. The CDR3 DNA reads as TGTGCCAGCAGTTTCGGCAGGGAGGGGTTCTTC.

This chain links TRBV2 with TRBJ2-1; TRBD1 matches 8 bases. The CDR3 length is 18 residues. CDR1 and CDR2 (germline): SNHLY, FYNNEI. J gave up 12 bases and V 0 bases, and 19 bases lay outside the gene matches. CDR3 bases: TGTGCCAGCAGTGAAGCTCGGACAGGGCGTAACCTCAAATACACGCAGTTCTTC. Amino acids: CASSEARTGRNLKYTQFF.

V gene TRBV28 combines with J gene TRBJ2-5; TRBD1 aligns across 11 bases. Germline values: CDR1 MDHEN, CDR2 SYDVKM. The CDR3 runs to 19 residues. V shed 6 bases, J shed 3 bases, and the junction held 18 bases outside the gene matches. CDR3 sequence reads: CASRSSGDRGVLWEETQYF. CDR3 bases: TGTGCCAGCAGATCATCCGGGGACAGGGGGGTGTTATGGGAAGAGACCCAGTACTTC.

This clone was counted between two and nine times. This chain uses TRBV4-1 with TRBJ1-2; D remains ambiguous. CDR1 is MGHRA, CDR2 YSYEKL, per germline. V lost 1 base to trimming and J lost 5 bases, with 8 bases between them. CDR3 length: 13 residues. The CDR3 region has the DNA TGCGCCAGCAGCCAAGTGGCGGCATATGGCTACACCTTC. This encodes CASSQVAAYGYTF.

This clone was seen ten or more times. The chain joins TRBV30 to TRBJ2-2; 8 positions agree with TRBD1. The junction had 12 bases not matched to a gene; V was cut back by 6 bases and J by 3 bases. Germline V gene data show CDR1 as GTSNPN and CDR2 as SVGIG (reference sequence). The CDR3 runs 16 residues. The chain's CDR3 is CACPSRGHGDTGELFF. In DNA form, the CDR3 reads TGTGCCTGCCCATCCAGGGGGCATGGGGACACCGGGGAGCTGTTTTTT.

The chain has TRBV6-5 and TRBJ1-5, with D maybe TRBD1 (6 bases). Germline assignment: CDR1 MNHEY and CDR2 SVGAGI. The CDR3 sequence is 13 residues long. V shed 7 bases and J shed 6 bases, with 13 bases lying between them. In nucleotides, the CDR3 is TGTGCCAGCAATCAGGGGAAGGGTCAGCCCCAGCATTTT. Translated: CASNQGKGQPQHF.

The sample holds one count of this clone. CDR3: CASSLAGTWRNTIYF. The CDR3 bases are TGTGCCAGCAGCTTGGCGGGAACCTGGAGGAACACCATATATTTT. This chain links TRBV5-5 with TRBJ1-3; D not resolved. CDR1 and CDR2 from the germline V gene are SGHKS and YYEKEE (reference sequence). This CDR3 region has 15 residues. V lost 0 bases, J lost 7 bases, and 14 bases lay in between. The whole variable domain, filled in from reference TRBV5-5 and TRBJ1-3, reads DAGVTQSPTHLIKTRGQQVTLRCSPISGHKSVSWYQQVLGQGPQFIFQYYEKEERGRGNFPDRFSARQFPNYSSELNVNALLLGDSALYLCASSLAGTWRNTIYFGEGSWLTVV.

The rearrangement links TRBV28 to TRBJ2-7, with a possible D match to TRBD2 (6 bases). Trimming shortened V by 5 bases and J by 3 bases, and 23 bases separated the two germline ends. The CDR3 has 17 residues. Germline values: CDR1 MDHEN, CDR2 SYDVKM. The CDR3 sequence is CASSGLRAGRTLYEQYF. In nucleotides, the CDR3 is TGTGCCAGCAGTGGCCTAAGGGCCGGGAGAACCCTCTACGAGCAGTACTTC.